This T cell receptor beta chain is from a study of T cells in Graves' hyperthyroidism and ophthalmopathy. V lost 3 bases to trimming and J lost 15 bases, with 21 bases between them. CDR3 size: 13 residues. Germline assignment: CDR1 DFQATT and CDR2 SNEGSKA (reference sequence). Amplification yielded TCR beta CDR3 regions, with RNA transcripts as the source. In the first-round RT-PCR of the TCR CDR3, the HTBI primer set was used. TCRdb re-analysed the multiplex PCR reads in MiXCR, keeping a single row per CDR3 protein. The sample holds 350,000 to 400,000 distinct CDR3 sequences, approximately 19% seen once. This clonotype was counted a few times. Investigators excluded patients with uncontrolled infection, other autoimmune disease, pregnancy or lactation.

The sequencing sample was made of blood. The chain uses TRBV20-1 and TRBJ2-1; D perhaps matches TRBD2 (7 bases). This sequence was found in a woman aged 18-30 years with Graves' hyperthyroidism. This CDR3 is CSAREGGQAEGFF. In DNA, the CDR3 is TGCAGTGCTAGGGAGGGGGGGCAGGCGGAGGGGTTCTTC.